Sequencing of this T cell receptor beta chain was carried out in a study of blood T cell repertoires in COVID-19. The CDR3 runs to 19 residues. V was pared by 3 bases and J by 2 bases, with 7 bases of the junction left unmatched. Germline V gene data show CDR1 as LGHNA and CDR2 as YSLEER. Sequencing was performed with immunoSEQ multiplex PCR; in TCRdb, only in-frame clones are kept and a portion is missing. The sample includes around 140,000 clones, 80% to 85% seen only once; the top ten take more than 8%. The rearrangement joins TRBV4-3 to TRBJ2-6, with TRBD2 matching 13 bases. The specimen was peripheral blood. The clonotype was recovered from a human donor in a cohort sampled during active COVID-19. The CDR3 here is CASSHKAGLAGPGANVLTF. Written as DNA, the CDR3 is TGCGCCAGCAGCCACAAGGCGGGACTAGCGGGACCTGGGGCCAACGTCCTGACTTTC.